Below are 30 T cell receptor beta chains sequenced from a single sample in a study of T cells in Graves' hyperthyroidism and ophthalmopathy. The source material, RNA transcripts, was used to amplify TCR beta CDR3 regions. Primed by the HTBI set, a first-round RT-PCR was run on the TCR CDR3. Each CDR3 protein is one row after TCRdb ran MiXCR on the multiplex PCR reads. The sample lists fewer than 850,000 distinct CDR3 sequences; 17% were seen once. What was sequenced was blood. These receptors all stem from a middle-aged man with Graves' hyperthyroidism.

This clonotype has a handful of counts. A read error may produce the germline difference seen at one junction end. The J gene is TRBJ2-1, the V gene TRBV30; the D is unclear. The CDR3 is made up of 15 amino acids. Looked up from germline, CDR1 is GTSNPN and CDR2 is SVGIG (reference sequence). The CDR3, as DNA: TGTGTCTGGAGATTTGGGATAAGCTCCTACAATGAGCAGTTCTTC. Its translation is CVWRFGISSYNEQFF.

This clonotype was picked up many times. The V call is TRBV7-2, the J call TRBJ2-5; 8 bases match TRBD2. Germline values: CDR1 SGHTA, CDR2 FQGNSA. This CDR3 contains 15 residues. J was trimmed by 5 bases and V by 0 bases; bases with no gene match: 5. DNA for the CDR3: TGTGCCAGCAGCTTAGCCCTAGCGGGCGTGGAGACCCAGTACTTC. As protein: CASSLALAGVETQYF.

The rearrangement links TRBV3-1 to TRBJ1-1, with TRBD1 as a possible D gene (5 bases). Trimming removed 0 bases from V and 13 bases from J, with 18 bases in between. Germline assignment: CDR1 LGHDT and CDR2 YNNKEL (reference sequence). CDR3 length: 14 residues. The CDR3 region is CASSQDLAAAGGFF. DNA for the CDR3: TGTGCCAGCAGCCAAGATTTAGCAGCCGCCGGGGGTTTCTTT.

The V call is TRBV29-1, the J call TRBJ2-2; 13 bases align to TRBD2. Germline trimming cut 7 bases from V and 7 bases from J; bases unmatched to any gene: 6. CDR3 length: 14 residues. CDR1 and CDR2 (germline): SQVTM, ANQGSEA. CDR3 in amino acids: CSAGTSGTGGELFF. Here the CDR3 DNA reads TGCAGCGCCGGGACTAGCGGGACGGGCGGGGAGCTGTTTTTT.

The chain is built from TRBV9 and TRBJ2-1; maybe TRBD2 (6 bases). The CDR3 loop spans 17 amino acids. The V gene lost 0 bases and the J gene lost 8 bases, with 21 bases spanning the gap. Per the germline V gene, CDR1 is SGDLS and CDR2 is YYNGEE. CDR3: CASSVAGSGTLWDEQFF. The DNA of the CDR3 is TGTGCCAGCAGCGTAGCCGGTAGCGGTACCCTTTGGGATGAGCAGTTCTTC.

This clonotype was counted at least ten times. The V gene is TRBV11-1, the J gene TRBJ2-7; the D gene could be TRBD1 or TRBD2 (5 bases each). Trimming removed 5 bases at V and 4 bases at J, with 15 bases between. The CDR3 covers 14 residues. Germline lookup yields CDR1 SGHAT and CDR2 FQDESV (reference sequence). The CDR3 coding sequence is TGTGCCAGCAGCCTGGGGGATTTGGGGTACGAGCAGTACTTC. Protein product: CASSLGDLGYEQYF.

This clonotype came up a few times. The V gene is TRBV10-3, the J gene TRBJ2-7; 8 nucleotides line up with TRBD1. V shed 7 bases, J shed 5 bases, and the junction held 4 bases outside the gene matches. Germline CDR1 reads ENHRY; CDR2 reads SYGVKD. The CDR3 extends over 12 amino acids. The CDR3 loop reads CAITDRVDEQYF. The DNA for the CDR3 is TGTGCCATCACGGACAGGGTCGACGAGCAGTACTTC.

The chain couples TRBV19 to TRBJ2-7; D unclear. CDR1 and CDR2 (germline): LNHDA, SQIVND (reference sequence). Trimming pared 0 bases from V and 1 base from J, leaving 7 bases between. There are 14 residues in the CDR3. Here the CDR3 reads CASSIEKRSYEQYF. Written as DNA, the CDR3 is TGTGCCAGTAGTATAGAGAAGCGATCCTACGAGCAGTACTTC.

Note on this clonotype: Being one base from a much bigger clone, this may be a read error. J is TRBJ2-7 and V is TRBV6-1; D is undetermined. This CDR3 region has 13 residues. V was pared by 8 bases and J by 3 bases, with 14 bases between. Germline CDR1 reads MNHNS; CDR2 reads SASEGT. CDR3 protein: CASSEQSLYEQYF. The CDR3 DNA is TGTGCCAGCTCTGAACAGTCTCTCTACGAGCAGTACTTC.

A remark on this clonotype: A clone one base away is much larger, so this may be a read error. The rearrangement joins TRBV5-1 to TRBJ2-1, with TRBD2 identical over 12 bases. Germline values: CDR1 SGHRS, CDR2 YFSETQ. The CDR3 consists of 16 residues. CDR3 region: CSSSSSTSGRRDEQFF. The CDR3 DNA reads as TGCTCCAGCAGCTCCTCTACTAGCGGGAGGAGGGATGAGCAGTTCTTC.

V and J are TRBV30 and TRBJ2-7; TRBD2 matches at 8 bases. The CDR3 consists of 13 residues. Germline CDR1 reads GTSNPN; CDR2 reads SVGIG (reference sequence). V trimming: 2 bases; J trimming: 6 bases; junction bases outside the gene matches: 6. CDR3 sequence (DNA): TGTGCCTGGAGTTCCTGGACTAGCTCCGAGCAGTACTTC. Protein sequence: CAWSSWTSSEQYF.

This clonotype was recorded a few times. The V call is TRBV15, the J call TRBJ1-6; D uncertain. Looked up from germline, CDR1 is LNHNV and CDR2 is YYDKDF (reference sequence). The V end was cut by 1 base, the J end by 5 bases, with 9 bases between. This CDR3 region has 15 residues. The CDR3 coding sequence is TGTGCCACCAGCAGAGGAGTCTGGAATAATTCACCCCTCCACTTT. Translated, it gives CATSRGVWNNSPLHF.

This clonotype occurred a few times. The V gene is TRBV5-4, the J gene TRBJ2-1; perhaps TRBD2 as D (5 bases). Germline V gives CDR1 SGHNT, CDR2 YYREEE (reference sequence). The CDR3 covers 15 residues. V was shortened by 0 bases and J by 2 bases, with 9 bases between the two germline ends. DNA of the CDR3: TGTGCCAGCAGCTTGGCGGTAGCGACCTACAATGAGCAGTTCTTC. This sequence encodes CASSLAVATYNEQFF.

This clonotype occurred a few times. The CDR3 DNA sequence: TGCAGCGTAAGACAGGGGATCCAAGAGACCCAGTACTTC. Amino acid sequence: CSVRQGIQETQYF. The rearrangement uses TRBV29-1 and TRBJ2-5; 8 bases are a match to TRBD1. CDR3 length: 13 amino acids. After removal of 6 bases from V and 1 base from J, the junction contained 4 bases not matched to a gene. CDR1 and CDR2 from the germline V gene are SQVTM and ANQGSEA.

This clonotype appeared many times. This chain links TRBV5-1 with TRBJ2-1; either TRBD1 or TRBD2 may fit D (5 bases each). The CDR3 runs 16 residues. Germline V gene data show CDR1 as SGHRS and CDR2 as YFSETQ. Trimming left V 1 base short and J 2 bases short, with 13 bases between. The CDR3 bases are TGCGCCAGCAGCTTGAACCCCGGGGCAACCTACAATGAGCAGTTCTTC. The encoded protein is CASSLNPGATYNEQFF.

This clonotype was detected ten times or more. The rearrangement joins TRBV28 to TRBJ2-3; 12 bases are shared with TRBD2. CDR3 size: 16 residues. Per the germline V gene, CDR1 is MDHEN and CDR2 is SYDVKM. V was pared by 5 bases and J by 4 bases, with 7 bases of the junction left unmatched. The CDR3 DNA sequence: TGTGCCAGCAGTCAGACTAGCGGGAGAGGGCCAGATACGCAGTATTTT. Protein sequence: CASSQTSGRGPDTQYF.

In regard to this clonotype: An end of the junction does not agree with germline; a read error may underlie this. J is TRBJ1-1 and V is TRBV6-2 or TRBV6-3; D is undetermined. The CDR3 contains 13 residues. Germline values: CDR1 MNHEY, CDR2 SVGEGT. For the CDR3, the DNA is TGTGCCGGCAGTAAACTAAGGAACACTGAAGCTTTCTTT. Translation: CAGSKLRNTEAFF.

The V and J genes are TRBV4-1 and TRBJ1-1; 7 bases agree with TRBD1. Germline V gene sequence: CDR1 MGHRA, CDR2 YSYEKL. V shed 0 bases and J 7 bases; nucleotides not matched to a gene: 11. The CDR3 covers 16 residues. The CDR3 bases are TGCGCCAGCAGCCAAGATCCGGGTCCGACAGGGATTGAAGCTTTCTTT. It translates to CASSQDPGPTGIEAFF.

This clonotype was seen ten or more times. The chain has TRBV9 and TRBJ1-1, with D tentatively TRBD1 (5 bases). Trimming shortened V by 5 bases and J by 0 bases, and 8 bases separated the two germline ends. The germline gives CDR1 SGDLS, CDR2 YYNGEE. The CDR3 is 13 residues long. CDR3 nucleotides: TGTGCCAGCAGACAGGTTATGAACACTGAAGCTTTCTTT. This encodes CASRQVMNTEAFF.

This clonotype was detected ten times or more. The chain uses TRBV12-3 or TRBV12-4 and TRBJ2-7; TRBD2 matches at 7 bases. This CDR3 contains 14 residues. V gave up 5 bases and J gave up 0 bases; unmatched junction bases: 4. This CDR3 is CASSPLAVSYEQYF. The DNA of the CDR3 is TGTGCCAGCAGTCCTCTAGCGGTCTCCTACGAGCAGTACTTC.

This clonotype came up many times. The rearrangement uses TRBV12-3 or TRBV12-4 and TRBJ1-3; D gene ambiguous. This CDR3 contains 14 residues. V lost 3 bases to trimming and J lost 1 base, with 7 bases between them. This CDR3 is CASSFPASGNTIYF. In nucleotides, the CDR3 is TGTGCCAGCAGTTTTCCCGCGTCTGGAAACACCATATATTTT.

This clonotype has ten or more counts. CDR3 in amino acids: CATDRAEGGYTF. The CDR3 DNA is TGTGCCACGGACAGGGCGGAAGGTGGCTACACCTTC. The chain is built from TRBV2 and TRBJ1-2, with 8 bases matching TRBD1. The CDR3 totals 12 residues. Germline-derived CDR1 and CDR2 are SNHLY and FYNNEI. V lost 10 bases, J lost 7 bases, and 8 bases stayed unmatched.

This clonotype appeared a few times. The V and J genes are TRBV5-5 and TRBJ2-3; D may be TRBD2 (6 bases). V was clipped by 4 bases and J by 0 bases, with 9 bases between them. Germline V gene sequence: CDR1 SGHKS, CDR2 YYEKEE (reference sequence). The CDR3 runs to 14 residues. The CDR3 loop reads CASSRGASTDTQYF. The CDR3, as DNA: TGTGCCAGCAGCCGCGGGGCGAGCACAGATACGCAGTATTTT.

In its sample, this clonotype was seen many times. The chain recombines TRBV3-1 with TRBJ2-7; 11 bases line up with TRBD1. V shed 3 bases and J 6 bases; nucleotides not matched to a gene: 4. The length of the CDR3 is 14 residues. Germline CDR1 is LGHDT and CDR2 is YNNKEL (reference sequence). DNA of the CDR3: TGTGCCAGCAGCCACTGGACAGGGGGCAGCGAGCAGTACTTC. The encoded protein is CASSHWTGGSEQYF.

CDR3 sequence reads: CACDPGQHQPQHF. Written as DNA, the CDR3 is TGTGCTTGTGACCCGGGACAGCATCAGCCCCAGCATTTT. V is TRBV30 and J is TRBJ1-5; 7 nucleotides align to TRBD1. The CDR3 runs 13 residues. Looked up from germline, CDR1 is GTSNPN and CDR2 is SVGIG (reference sequence).

This clonotype was found a few times. The rearrangement uses TRBV20-1 and TRBJ2-1, with a possible D match to TRBD2 (5 bases). Germline V gene lookup returns CDR1 DFQATT and CDR2 SNEGSKA (reference sequence). V lost 6 bases to trimming and J lost 8 bases, with 29 bases between them. There are 17 residues in the CDR3. The CDR3 protein is CSAERLAGGIEGDEQFF. The CDR3 nucleotides read TGCAGTGCCGAGCGGTTGGCGGGCGGTATTGAGGGTGATGAGCAGTTCTTC.

This clonotype was seen ten or more times. V is TRBV7-2 and J is TRBJ2-5; D is possibly TRBD2 (6 bases). This CDR3 comprises 13 residues. Germline CDR1 reads SGHTA; CDR2 reads FQGNSA. Trimming pared 7 bases from V and 2 bases from J, leaving 11 bases between. The CDR3 protein is CASKEGSQETQYF. DNA of the CDR3: TGTGCCAGCAAGGAGGGGTCGCAAGAGACCCAGTACTTC.

The J gene is TRBJ1-1, the V gene TRBV2; possibly TRBD1 for D (5 bases). Germline CDR1 is SNHLY and CDR2 is FYNNEI. The CDR3 has 16 residues. Trimming removed 6 bases at V and 1 base at J, with 18 bases between. This CDR3 is CASRLRDSPSNTEAFF. The CDR3 coding sequence is TGTGCCAGCAGACTTAGGGACTCACCGTCGAACACTGAAGCTTTCTTT.

This clonotype occurred many times. The chain employs TRBV12-3 or TRBV12-4 and TRBJ2-6, with D hard to call. This CDR3 is built from 16 residues. V dropped 4 bases and J dropped 0 bases, with 10 bases sitting between them. The CDR3 reads CASSSGFSSGANVLTF. CDR3 DNA sequence: TGTGCCAGCAGTTCCGGCTTTAGCTCTGGGGCCAACGTCCTGACTTTC.

This chain links TRBV28 with TRBJ2-2; the match to TRBD1 covers 9 bases. J was trimmed by 4 bases and V by 6 bases; bases with no gene match: 9. Germline-derived CDR1 and CDR2 are MDHEN and SYDVKM. The CDR3 sequence is 16 residues long. CDR3 in DNA: TGTGCCAGCAGAACAGGGGGCAGGGGTTTCACCGGGGAGCTGTTTTTT. Translating gives CASRTGGRGFTGELFF.